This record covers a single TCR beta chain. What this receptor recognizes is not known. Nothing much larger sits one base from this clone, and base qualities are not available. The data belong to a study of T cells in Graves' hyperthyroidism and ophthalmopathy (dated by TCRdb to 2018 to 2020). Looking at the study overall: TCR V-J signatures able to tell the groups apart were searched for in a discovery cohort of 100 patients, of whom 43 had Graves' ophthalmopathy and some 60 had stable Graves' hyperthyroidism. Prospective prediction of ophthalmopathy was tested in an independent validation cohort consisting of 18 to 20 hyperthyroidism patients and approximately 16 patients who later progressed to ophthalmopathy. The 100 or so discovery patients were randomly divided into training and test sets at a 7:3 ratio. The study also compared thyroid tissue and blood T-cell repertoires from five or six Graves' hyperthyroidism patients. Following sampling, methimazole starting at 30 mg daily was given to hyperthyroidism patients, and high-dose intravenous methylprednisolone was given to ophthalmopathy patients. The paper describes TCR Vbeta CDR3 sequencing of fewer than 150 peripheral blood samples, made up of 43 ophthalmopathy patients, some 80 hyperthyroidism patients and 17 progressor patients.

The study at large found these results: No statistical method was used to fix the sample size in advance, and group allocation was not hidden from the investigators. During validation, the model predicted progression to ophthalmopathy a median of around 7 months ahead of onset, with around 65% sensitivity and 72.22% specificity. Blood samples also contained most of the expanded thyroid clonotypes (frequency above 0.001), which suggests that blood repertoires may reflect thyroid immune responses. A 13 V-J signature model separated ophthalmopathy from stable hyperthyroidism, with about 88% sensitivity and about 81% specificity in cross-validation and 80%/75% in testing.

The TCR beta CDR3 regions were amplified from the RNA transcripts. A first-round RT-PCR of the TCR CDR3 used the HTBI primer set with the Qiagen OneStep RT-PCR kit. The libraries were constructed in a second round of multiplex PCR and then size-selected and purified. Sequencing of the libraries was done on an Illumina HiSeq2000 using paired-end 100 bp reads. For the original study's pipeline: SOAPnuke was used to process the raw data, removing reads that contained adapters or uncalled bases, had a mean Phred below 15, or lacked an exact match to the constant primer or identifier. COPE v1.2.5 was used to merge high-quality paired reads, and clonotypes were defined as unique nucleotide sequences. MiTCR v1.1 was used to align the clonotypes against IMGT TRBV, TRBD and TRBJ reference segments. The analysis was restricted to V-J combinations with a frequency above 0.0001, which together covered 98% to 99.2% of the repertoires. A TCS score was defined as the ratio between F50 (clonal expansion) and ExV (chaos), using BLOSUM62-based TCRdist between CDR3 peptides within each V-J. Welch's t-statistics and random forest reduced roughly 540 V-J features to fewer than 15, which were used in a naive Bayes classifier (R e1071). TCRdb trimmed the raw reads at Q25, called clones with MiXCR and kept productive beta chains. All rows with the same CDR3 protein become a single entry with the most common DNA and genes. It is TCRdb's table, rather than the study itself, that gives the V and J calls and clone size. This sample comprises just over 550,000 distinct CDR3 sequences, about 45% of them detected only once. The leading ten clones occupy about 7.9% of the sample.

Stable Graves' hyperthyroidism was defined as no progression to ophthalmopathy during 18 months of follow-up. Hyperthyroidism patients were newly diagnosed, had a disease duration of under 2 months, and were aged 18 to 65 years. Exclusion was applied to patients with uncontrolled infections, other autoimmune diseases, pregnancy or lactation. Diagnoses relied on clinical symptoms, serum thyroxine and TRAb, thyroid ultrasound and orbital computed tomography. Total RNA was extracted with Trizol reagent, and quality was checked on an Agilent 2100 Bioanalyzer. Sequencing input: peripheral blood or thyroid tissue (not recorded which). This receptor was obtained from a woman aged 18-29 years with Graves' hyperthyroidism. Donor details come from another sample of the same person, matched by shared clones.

The CDR3 region has the sequence CASRPLTQNTEAFF. The nucleotides read TGTGCCAGCAGGCCCTTGACACAGAACACTGAAGCTTTCTTT. The rearrangement joined TRBV12-3 or TRBV12-4 to TRBJ1-1, with the D gene call left open. V is cut by 6 bases and J by 1 base, and the space between the germline ends is 12 bases. Inclusive of the bounding cysteine and phenylalanine, the CDR3 is 14 residues long. The DNA shown is the 42-base CDR3, in frame from base 1.